One sample yielded the 15 T cell receptor beta chains listed below, sequenced in a study of regulatory T cells in long-lasting Graves disease. The authors built TCR beta libraries using iRepertoire HTBI primers and Arm-PCR of CDR3 regions. TCRdb re-called the multiplex PCR reads with MiXCR, one entry per CDR3 protein. The table records 700,000 or so distinct CDR3 sequences, approximately 29% of them present only once. Time point: persistent/refractory GD, antithyroid drugs over 5 years with positive TRAb. RNA from PBMCs was the source of the TCR library. This material consisted of peripheral blood mononuclear cells (PBMCs), taken when the disease was refractory, from a patient treated with antithyroid drugs. The receptors originated from a female donor with Graves disease.

The J gene is TRBJ2-7, the V gene TRBV12-3 or TRBV12-4; possible D gene TRBD2, 6 bases. This CDR3 has 13 residues. V was clipped by 5 bases and J by 3 bases, with 11 bases between them. The CDR3 region has the DNA TGTGCCAGCAGTACGATGGGGGGCTACGAGCAGTACTTC. Translation gives CASSTMGGYEQYF.

The genes are TRBV6-5 and TRBJ1-2, with D possibly TRBD1 on 5 matching bases. Trimming removed 2 bases from V and 8 bases from J, with 12 bases in between. The CDR3 consists of 13 residues. The germline CDR1 and CDR2 sequences are MNHEY and SVGAGI. The CDR3 nucleotides are TGTGCCAGCAGTTACGCAGGGTCTGGCGGCTACACCTTC. Amino acids: CASSYAGSGGYTF.

V usage is TRBV7-9 and J usage is TRBJ1-6, with no clear D. CDR1 SEHNR and CDR2 FQNEAQ come from the germline V gene (reference sequence). V lost 5 bases and J 9 bases, leaving 17 bases between the germline ends. CDR3 length: 15 residues. CDR3: CASSPSYRPRSPLHF. The CDR3 nucleotides are TGTGCCAGCAGCCCATCCTACCGGCCGCGTTCACCCCTCCACTTT.

This clonotype was seen at least ten times. The chain recombines TRBV6-1 with TRBJ1-2, with TRBD1 matching over 10 bases. With V trimmed by 6 bases and J by 7 bases, 8 bases remained unmatched. The CDR3 covers 14 residues. Germline V gene sequence: CDR1 MNHNS, CDR2 SASEGT. This CDR3 reads CASSYRQGAGGYTF. CDR3 sequence (DNA): TGTGCCAGCAGCTATCGACAGGGGGCAGGTGGCTACACCTTC.

In nucleotides, the CDR3 is TGTGCCAGCACCCCCTGGGGCAGGGGGAGTTTATTCGACATTCAGTACTTC. The encoded protein is CASTPWGRGSLFDIQYF. This chain connects TRBV12-3 or TRBV12-4 to TRBJ2-4; TRBD1 matches 7 bases. Losses at the gene ends were 7 bases for V and 8 bases for J; bases not matched to a gene: 20. The CDR3 runs 17 residues.

This sequence joins TRBV20-1 and TRBJ1-1; D is uncertain. Trimming shortened V by 6 bases and J by 0 bases, and 8 bases separated the two germline ends. The V gene's germline CDR1 is DFQATT and CDR2 SNEGSKA (reference sequence). This CDR3 spans 12 amino acids. CDR3 DNA sequence: TGCAGTGCCGCGACACTGAACACTGAAGCTTTCTTT. Residues: CSAATLNTEAFF.

The chain is built from TRBV19 and TRBJ2-7, with 11 bases aligning to TRBD2. With V trimmed by 6 bases and J by 4 bases, 8 bases remained unmatched. Germline V gives CDR1 LNHDA, CDR2 SQIVND (reference sequence). CDR3 length: 15 residues. CDR3 bases: TGTGCCAGTAGGACTGTGGGGACTAGCGGTTACGAGCAGTACTTC. Translation gives CASRTVGTSGYEQYF.

The rearrangement uses TRBV11-2 and TRBJ2-2, with D possibly being TRBD1 (5 bases). The CDR3 runs 16 residues. V lost 5 bases and J lost 7, with 20 bases in between. CDR1 is SGHAT and CDR2 is FQNNGV in the germline V gene. The CDR3 is CASSTTLRLRGGELFF. The CDR3 nucleotides are TGTGCCAGCAGCACCACTTTGCGTCTAAGGGGCGGGGAGCTGTTTTTT.

The rearrangement joins TRBV7-9 to TRBJ1-5; the match to TRBD1 covers 7 bases. The V segment lost 1 base and the J segment 2 bases; nucleotides outside the gene matches: 5. Germline CDR1 SEHNR, CDR2 FQNEAQ (reference sequence). The CDR3 spans 16 residues. CDR3 bases: TGTGCCAGCAGCTTAGACCTTACAGGGGGCAATCAGCCCCAGCATTTT. It codes for CASSLDLTGGNQPQHF.

The CDR3 reads CASSVGQGREQYF. The CDR3 DNA follows: TGTGCCAGCAGCGTGGGACAGGGGCGAGAGCAGTACTTC. The rearrangement links TRBV9 to TRBJ2-7, with 10 bases that match TRBD1. CDR3 length equals 13 residues. Germline values: CDR1 SGDLS, CDR2 YYNGEE. The V segment lost 2 bases and the J segment 7 bases; nucleotides outside the gene matches: 3.

At least ten counts were recorded for this clonotype. V and J are TRBV30 and TRBJ1-1; unclear D gene. Germline CDR1 and CDR2: GTSNPN and SVGIG (reference sequence). The CDR3 is made up of 11 amino acids. Deletions cut 4 bases from V and 1 base from J, with 4 bases between. The CDR3 DNA reads as TGTGCCTGGACACGGAACACTGAAGCTTTCTTT. Protein sequence: CAWTRNTEAFF.

This chain joins TRBV27 and TRBJ1-1, with unresolved D. The germline gives CDR1 MNHEY, CDR2 SMNVEV (reference sequence). V lost 2 bases and J 0 bases, leaving 13 bases between the germline ends. CDR3 size: 16 residues. The CDR3 sequence is CASSLGRSLMNTEAFF. The DNA of the CDR3 is TGTGCCAGCAGTTTAGGCAGGAGTTTAATGAACACTGAAGCTTTCTTT.

This clonotype has a count of ten or more. The chain combines TRBV2 with TRBJ2-1, with 10 bases fitting TRBD2. The CDR3 has 13 amino acids. CDR1 and CDR2 from the germline V gene are SNHLY and FYNNEI. J gave up 6 bases and V 10 bases, and 6 bases lay outside the gene matches. The CDR3 loop is CATIAGGGNEQFF. CDR3 nucleotide sequence: TGTGCCACAATAGCGGGAGGAGGCAATGAGCAGTTCTTC.

On this clonotype: One end of the junction varies from germline; a read error may be responsible. The rearrangement links TRBV10-2 to TRBJ1-2; 8 bases align to TRBD1. The CDR3 is 14 residues long. CDR1 is WSHSY, CDR2 SAAADI, per germline. The CDR3 spells CASSEAGGVDGYAF. The CDR3 DNA follows: TGCGCCAGCAGTGAGGCAGGGGGCGTTGATGGCTACGCCTTC.

The chain employs TRBV6-1 and TRBJ2-3; no firm D call. CDR1 is MNHNS and CDR2 is SASEGT in the germline V gene. Deletions cut 6 bases from V and 3 bases from J, with 16 bases between. The CDR3 has 15 amino acids. The CDR3: CASSHTLPSTDTQYF. The DNA for the CDR3 is TGTGCCAGCAGCCATACATTACCATCGACAGATACGCAGTATTTT.